These 11 T cell receptor beta chains originate from one sample sequenced in a study of blood T cell repertoires in COVID-19. Here immunoSEQ multiplex PCR was the method, and the copy in TCRdb shows in-frame clones only, minus some. The sample has around 180,000 clones; roughly 77% are singletons. The sample taken for sequencing was PBMCs or T cells enriched from blood (not recorded which). The receptors were gathered from a woman aged 45-59 years with acute COVID-19.

In this sample, this clone turned up a few times. The chain recombines TRBV19 with TRBJ2-5, with 13 nucleotides matching TRBD2. Germline V gene lookup returns CDR1 LNHDA and CDR2 SQIVND (reference sequence). V lost 5 bases and J lost 3; bases outside the gene matches: 3. The CDR3 length is 15 residues. DNA of the CDR3: TGTGCCAGTAGTCCCGGGACTAGCGGGGAAGAGACCCAGTACTTC. Its translation is CASSPGTSGEETQYF.

The table lists this clone with a few counts. The gene calls are TRBV5-6 and TRBJ1-1; D ambiguous. CDR1 SGHDT and CDR2 YYEEEE come from the germline V gene. This CDR3 has 13 residues. Trimming removed 4 bases at V and 6 bases at J, with 13 bases between. CDR3 sequence reads: CASSARVDSEAFF. CDR3 DNA sequence: TGTGCCAGCAGCGCGCGCGTAGACTCTGAAGCTTTCTTT.

This clone was counted a few times. In nucleotides, the CDR3 is TGTGCCAGCAGTCCGGCGGACACTGAAGCTTTCTTT. The encoded protein is CASSPADTEAFF. This chain joins TRBV28 and TRBJ1-1; D unresolved. Trimming took 5 bases from V and 3 from J, leaving 7 bases between them. CDR1 and CDR2 (germline): MDHEN, SYDVKM. The CDR3 has 12 amino acids.

The rearrangement links TRBV5-4 to TRBJ1-6; 9 bases agree with TRBD1. The CDR3 contains 15 residues. After removal of 5 bases from V and 5 bases from J, the junction contained 5 bases not matched to a gene. From germline, CDR1 is SGHNT and CDR2 YYREEE (reference sequence). The CDR3 here is CASRTGQGDNSPLHF. In DNA, the CDR3 is TGTGCCAGCAGAACGGGACAGGGAGATAATTCACCCCTCCACTTT. Looking up the rest from reference TRBV5-4 and TRBJ1-6 gives the full variable domain: ETGVTQSPTHLIKTRGQQVTLRCSSQSGHNTVSWYQQALGQGPQFIFQYYREEENGRGNFPPRFSGLQFPNYSSELNVNALELDDSALYLCASRTGQGDNSPLHFGNGTRLTVT.

The chain uses TRBV5-5 and TRBJ1-4, with a possible D match to TRBD1 (6 bases). The CDR3 length is 15 residues. V gave up 1 base and J gave up 3 bases, with 10 bases separating them. Germline CDR1 and CDR2: SGHKS and YYEKEE (reference sequence). Written as DNA, the CDR3 is TGTGCCAGCAGCTTGAACAGGGTGGCTAATGAAAAACTGTTTTTT. Its translation is CASSLNRVANEKLFF.

The chain has TRBV4-1 and TRBJ2-3; 7 positions agree with TRBD1. Per germline, CDR1 MGHRA and CDR2 YSYEKL. This CDR3 is built from 16 residues. The trim removed 4 bases at V and 2 bases at J, leaving 9 bases unmatched. CDR3 bases: TGCGCCAGCAGCCCCCCCGACAGGGACACCACAGATACGCAGTATTTT. Translation: CASSPPDRDTTDTQYF.

This chain joins TRBV4-1 and TRBJ1-5; TRBD1 might be the D (6 bases). V lost 0 bases and J 7 bases, leaving 13 bases between the germline ends. This CDR3 contains 15 residues. Germline V lookup: CDR1 MGHRA, CDR2 YSYEKL. The CDR3 reads CASSQEGDRKQPQHF. CDR3 nucleotides: TGCGCCAGCAGCCAAGAAGGCGACAGGAAACAGCCCCAGCATTTT.

The rearrangement links TRBV7-9 to TRBJ2-3; 13 bases fit TRBD2. CDR3 length: 19 amino acids. Germline CDR1 and CDR2: SEHNR and FQNEAQ (reference sequence). The V gene end was trimmed by 5 bases and the J gene end by 2 bases; junction bases not matched to a gene: 13. CDR3 coding DNA: TGTGCCAGCAGCACATACACCCAGACTAGCGGGGGGATCACAGATACGCAGTATTTT. Translating it yields CASSTYTQTSGGITDTQYF.

This clone was detected only a few times. The chain joins TRBV3-1 (or the pseudogene TRBV3-2) to TRBJ1-3; D is possibly TRBD1 (6 bases). V lost 1 base and J lost 0, with 13 bases in between. The germline CDR1 and CDR2 sequences are LGHDT and YNNKEL (reference sequence). This CDR3 has 17 amino acids. The CDR3 reads CASSQGGGVHSGNTIYF. Here the CDR3 DNA reads TGTGCCAGCAGCCAAGGAGGGGGGGTCCACTCTGGAAACACCATATATTTT.

The genes are TRBV28 and TRBJ1-2; weak D call: TRBD1 (5 bases). Trimming removed 2 bases at V and 0 bases at J, with 10 bases between. CDR3 length: 15 residues. Germline CDR1 reads MDHEN; CDR2 reads SYDVKM. In nucleotides, the CDR3 is TGTGCCAGCAGTTTAGGGGGGGTCACTAACTATGGCTACACCTTC. Its protein is CASSLGGVTNYGYTF.

This clone was seen once. The V gene is TRBV11-1, the J gene TRBJ2-3; 7 nucleotides align to TRBD2. Trimming took 3 bases from V and 2 from J; bases not matched to a gene: 8. This CDR3 comprises 16 residues. Germline V gene lookup returns CDR1 SGHAT and CDR2 FQDESV (reference sequence). The CDR3 region is CASSFQASGVTDTQYF. The DNA of the CDR3 is TGTGCCAGCAGCTTCCAGGCTAGCGGTGTCACAGATACGCAGTATTTT.